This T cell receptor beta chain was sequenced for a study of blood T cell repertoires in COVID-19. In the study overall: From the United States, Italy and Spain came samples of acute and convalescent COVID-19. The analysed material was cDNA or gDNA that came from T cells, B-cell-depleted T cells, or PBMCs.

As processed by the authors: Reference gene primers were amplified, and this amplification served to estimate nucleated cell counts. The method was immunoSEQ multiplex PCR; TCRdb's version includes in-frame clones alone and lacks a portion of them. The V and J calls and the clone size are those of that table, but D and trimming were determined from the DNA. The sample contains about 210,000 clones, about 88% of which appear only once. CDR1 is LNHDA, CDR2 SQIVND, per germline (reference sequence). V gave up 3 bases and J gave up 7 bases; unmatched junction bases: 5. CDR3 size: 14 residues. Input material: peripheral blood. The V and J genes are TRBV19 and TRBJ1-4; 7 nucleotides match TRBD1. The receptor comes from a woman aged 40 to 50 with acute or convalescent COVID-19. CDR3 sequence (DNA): TGTGCCAGTAGTATCGAGGGGGCCGGTGAAAAACTGTTTTTT. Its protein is CASSIEGAGEKLFF.